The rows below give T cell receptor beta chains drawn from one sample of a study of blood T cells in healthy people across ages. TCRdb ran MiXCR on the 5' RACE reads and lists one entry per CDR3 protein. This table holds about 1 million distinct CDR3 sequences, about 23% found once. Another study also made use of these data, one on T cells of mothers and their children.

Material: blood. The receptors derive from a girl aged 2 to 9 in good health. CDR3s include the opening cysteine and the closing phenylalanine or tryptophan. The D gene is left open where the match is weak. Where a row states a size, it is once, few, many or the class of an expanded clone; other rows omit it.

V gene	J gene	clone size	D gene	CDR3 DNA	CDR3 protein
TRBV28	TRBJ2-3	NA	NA	TGTGCCATGTGGCGAGATGACACAGATACGCAGTATTTT	CAMWRDDTDTQYF
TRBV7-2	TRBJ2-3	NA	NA	TGTGCCAGCAGCTTAACCCGACTGACAGATACGCAGTATTTT	CASSLTRLTDTQYF
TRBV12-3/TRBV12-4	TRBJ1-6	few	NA	TGTGCCACCAAGGGAAATTGGAATTCACCCCTCCACTTT	CATKGNWNSPLHF
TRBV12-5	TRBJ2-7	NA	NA	TGTGCCAGCGGGTTTGGATACGAGCAGTACTTC	CASGFGYEQYF
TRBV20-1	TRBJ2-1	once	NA	TGCAGTGCTGACGAAGATGGCGGGCAGTTCTTC	CSADEDGGQFF
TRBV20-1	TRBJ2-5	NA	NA	TGCAGTGCTATGCCGACCTCGTTCCAAGAGACCCAGTACTTC	CSAMPTSFQETQYF
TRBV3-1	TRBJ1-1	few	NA	TGTGCCAGCATAAATTCCGAGAAGGATGGCACTGAAGCTTTCTTT	CASINSEKDGTEAFF
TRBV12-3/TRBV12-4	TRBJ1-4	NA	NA	TGTGCCAGCAGTTTGGGGGACATAACTAATGAAAAACTGTTTTTT	CASSLGDITNEKLFF
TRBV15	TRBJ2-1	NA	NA	TGTGCCACCAGCAGAGATCCCACGAGGGGAGTCGGGCAGTTCTTC	CATSRDPTRGVGQFF
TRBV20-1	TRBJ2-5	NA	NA	TGCAGTGCTAGTCGAAATGGTCCAAGTTTTTCGGAGACCCAGTACTTC	CSASRNGPSFSETQYF
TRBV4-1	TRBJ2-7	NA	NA	TGCGCCAGCAGCCAAGCGCAGGGTGGGCCCTACGAGCAGTACTTC	CASSQAQGGPYEQYF
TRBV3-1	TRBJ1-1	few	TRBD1	TGTGCCAGCAGCCGTTCCGGGACAGGGAGAGTAAACACTGAAGCTTTCTTT	CASSRSGTGRVNTEAFF
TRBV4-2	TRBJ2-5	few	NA	TGTGCCAGCAGCCGTCTCTTTTCAGAGACCCAGTACTTC	CASSRLFSETQYF
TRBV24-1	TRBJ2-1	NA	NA	TGTGCCACAGGACTTTACAATGAGCAGTTCTTC	CATGLYNEQFF
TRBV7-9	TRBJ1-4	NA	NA	TGTGCCAGCAGCCCAATCTACGCCCGGGAAAAACTGTTTTTT	CASSPIYAREKLFF
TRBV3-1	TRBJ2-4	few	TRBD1	TGTGCCAGCAGCCTGTGGGACAGTCGAAACATTCAGTACTTC	CASSLWDSRNIQYF
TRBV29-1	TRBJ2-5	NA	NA	TGCAGCGTGCTTTTACCTATCCAAGAGACCCAGTACTTC	CSVLLPIQETQYF
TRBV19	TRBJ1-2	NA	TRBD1	TGTGCCACCACCCCGGGACAGGGCAACTATGGCTACACCTTC	CATTPGQGNYGYTF